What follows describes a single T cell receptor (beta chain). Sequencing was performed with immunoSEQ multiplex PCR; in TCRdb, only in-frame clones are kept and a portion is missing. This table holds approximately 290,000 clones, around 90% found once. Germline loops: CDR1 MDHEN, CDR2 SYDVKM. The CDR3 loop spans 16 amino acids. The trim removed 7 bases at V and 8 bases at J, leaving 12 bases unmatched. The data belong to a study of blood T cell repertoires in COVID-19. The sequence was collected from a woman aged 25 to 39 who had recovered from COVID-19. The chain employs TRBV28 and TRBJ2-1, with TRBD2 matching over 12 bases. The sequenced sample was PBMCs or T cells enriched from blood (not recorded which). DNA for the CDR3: TGTGCCAGCACCCCCCCAGGGGCTAGCGGGAGGGATGAGCAGTTCTTC. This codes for CASTPPGASGRDEQFF.